These 6 T cell receptor beta chains came from one sample sequenced in a study of blood T cells in healthy people across ages. PCR was performed a second time for roughly 7 to 12 cycles using a sample-barcoded 5' primer and a J-beta primer mix. Each CDR3 protein is one row after TCRdb ran MiXCR on the 5' RACE reads. The sample lists 1.5 million to 2 million distinct CDR3 sequences; about two fifths were seen once. Sample: blood. All receptors derive from a human donor in good health.

This clonotype was seen only a few times. This chain links TRBV25-1 with TRBJ1-2; 9 bases are a match to TRBD1. J gave up 7 bases and V 6 bases, and 6 bases lay outside the gene matches. The CDR3 is 13 amino acids. Germline loops: CDR1 MGHDK, CDR2 SYGVNS. The CDR3 DNA reads as TGTGCCAGCAGAGGACAGGGGCAGGGTGGCTACACCTTC. This translates into CASRGQGQGGYTF.

The chain couples TRBV5-1 to TRBJ2-5; 11 nucleotides line up with TRBD2. The germline CDR1 and CDR2 sequences are SGHRS and YFSETQ. The CDR3 runs 15 residues. J lost 3 bases, V lost 3 bases, and 4 bases had no gene match. The CDR3 DNA is TGCGCCAGCAGCTGGGGGACTAGCGGTAAAGAGACCCAGTACTTC. Its protein product is CASSWGTSGKETQYF.

The rearrangement links TRBV28 to TRBJ1-5; a possible D gene is TRBD1 (5 bases). Between the trimmed V and J ends, which lost 3 bases and 5 bases, there was a span of 14 bases. Germline CDR1 is MDHEN and CDR2 is SYDVKM. The CDR3 extends over 15 amino acids. The CDR3 spells CASSFREAGHQPQHF. The CDR3 DNA sequence: TGTGCCAGCAGTTTTCGAGAGGCAGGGCATCAGCCCCAGCATTTT.

The chain uses TRBV6-6 and TRBJ2-6; D is unclear. CDR1 MNHNY and CDR2 SVGAGI come from the germline V gene (reference sequence). This CDR3 has 13 residues. V lost 6 bases to trimming and J lost 7 bases, with 10 bases between them. The CDR3 DNA reads TGTGCCAGCAGCCCGACCTACGCCAACGTCCTGACTTTC. It specifies CASSPTYANVLTF.

The gene calls are TRBV11-3 and TRBJ1-2; 10 nucleotides match TRBD1. V dropped 5 bases and J dropped 2; count of bases not matched to a gene: 8. Germline CDR1 reads SGHNT; CDR2 reads YENEEA. The CDR3 has 16 residues. The DNA of the CDR3 is TGTGCCAGCAGCCACCTGGTGGGACAGGGGAACTATGGCTACACCTTC. Translating gives CASSHLVGQGNYGYTF. Combining the CDR3 with reference TRBV11-3 and TRBJ1-2 gives the whole variable domain EAGVVQSPRYKIIEKKQPVAFWCNPISGHNTLYWYLQNLGQGPELLIRYENEEAVDDSQLPKDRFSAERLKGVDSTLKIQPAELGDSAVYLCASSHLVGQGNYGYTFGSGTRLTVV.

This rearrangement joins TRBV29-1 to TRBJ2-3; no definite D call. CDR1 is SQVTM and CDR2 is ANQGSEA in the germline V gene. V lost 7 bases to trimming and J lost 2 bases, with 7 bases between them. The CDR3 is 11 amino acids. This CDR3 reads CSAQATDTQYF. CDR3 sequence (DNA): TGCAGCGCCCAGGCCACAGATACGCAGTATTTT.